At least ten counts were recorded for the clone carrying this TCR beta chain. No antigen is known for it. TCRdb ran MiXCR on the reads and lists one entry per CDR3 protein. This repertoire shows 500,000 or so distinct CDR3 sequences, 16% found once; its top ten account for 20% to 30%. The entry originates in a study of T cell repertoires in cytomegalovirus infection. Germline V gene data show CDR1 as MGHRA and CDR2 as YSYEKL. With 0 bases removed from V and 0 bases from J, the gap between germline ends came to 12 bases. The CDR3 spans 16 residues. Overall study results and limits: The study found HLA-C-restricted CMV-specific TCR beta clonotypes dominating the ex vivo response.

Material for sequencing was CD8+ T cells from PBMCs. The TCR comes from a human donor in good health (CMV status not recorded). Some clones in this sample may be carry-over from other donors' samples. The chain couples TRBV4-1 to TRBJ2-7; maybe TRBD2 (5 bases). DNA for the CDR3: TGCGCCAGCAGCCAAGATCAGACCGGGATCTCCTACGAGCAGTACTTC. This sequence encodes CASSQDQTGISYEQYF.